This is a list of T cell receptor beta chains from one sample in a study of low-dose radiotherapy and immunotherapy resistance in tumors. TCRdb fed the reads into MiXCR, producing one record per CDR3 protein. The sample includes tens of thousands of distinct CDR3 sequences, 15% to 20% of them seen just once. Specimen: PBMCs, collected before treatment. Receptors originate from a male donor with prostate cancer. Both conserved end residues are part of each CDR3. D genes are given only for firm matches. Clone size appears in some rows only: once, few, many, or a class for an expanded clone.

j_call v_call d_call clone_size cdr3_nt cdr3_aa
TRBJ2-5 TRBV20-1 TRBD2 - TGCAGTGCTGGGACTAGCGGGGGACAAGGGACCCAGTACTTC CSAGTSGGQGTQYF
TRBJ2-3 TRBV4-1 TRBD2 few TGCGCCAGCAGCCAAGAGCGGGGGGATGGAGATACGCAGTATTTT CASSQERGDGDTQYF
TRBJ1-1 TRBV7-2 - many TGTGCCAGCAGCTTACGCCTCCGGGACACGGGTAGAAGTGAAGCTTTCTTT CASSLRLRDTGRSEAFF
TRBJ2-3 TRBV5-1 TRBD2 many TGCGCCAGCAGCTTGATTCCCCGGGGGGGCCTCACAGATACGCAGTATTTT CASSLIPRGGLTDTQYF
TRBJ2-5 TRBV5-6 TRBD2 - TGTGCCAGCAGCTTGGGATGGAGCGGGGGATTCCAAGAGACCCAGTACTTC CASSLGWSGGFQETQYF
TRBJ2-5 TRBV20-1 TRBD2 many TGCAGTGCAACGACTAGCGGGGGCCTCGCCGAGACCCAGTACTTC CSATTSGGLAETQYF
TRBJ1-2 TRBV3-1 - many TGTGCCAGCAGCCAAGGCATGGGACCTAGGAATAACTATGGCTACACCTTC CASSQGMGPRNNYGYTF
TRBJ2-5 TRBV23-1 - many TGCGCCAGCAGGGGCCATAAGGAGACCCAGTACTTC CASRGHKETQYF
TRBJ1-2 TRBV6-6 - many TGTGCCAGCAGTTACTCGGGGGAAGGCGATGAATACACCTTC CASSYSGEGDEYTF
TRBJ2-1 TRBV12-3/TRBV12-4 TRBD2 many TGTGCCAGCACGGCGGGGGGGGCGAATGAGCAGTTCTTC CASTAGGANEQFF
TRBJ1-1 TRBV7-2 - many TGTGCCAGCAGCTTAGCTGGGGGGGCCGTAAGTGAAGCTTTCTTT CASSLAGGAVSEAFF
TRBJ2-1 TRBV12-5 - - TGTGCTAGTGGTGACACGATAGACTCGGCGAATGAGCAGTTCTTC CASGDTIDSANEQFF
TRBJ2-5 TRBV10-3 - many TGTGCCATCCGGACTGAGGGGGATGAGACCCAGTACTTC CAIRTEGDETQYF
TRBJ2-7 TRBV7-9 - many TGTGCCAGCAGCGGCCCCGAGGTTGCGACCTACGAGCAGTACTTC CASSGPEVATYEQYF
TRBJ2-7 TRBV5-5 - many TGTGCCTCCGGTGAGCGCCCCTACGAGCAGTACTTC CASGERPYEQYF
TRBJ1-1 TRBV5-4 TRBD1 few TGTGCCAGCAGCACCGGGACAGATAACACTGAAGCTTTCTTT CASSTGTDNTEAFF
TRBJ2-2 TRBV7-2 - once TGTGCCAGCAGAATCGGGGGACCCGGGGAGCTGTTTTTT CASRIGGPGELFF
TRBJ2-1 TRBV4-2 TRBD1 many TGTGCCAGCAGCCCCCCTCCACAGGGGATAGACAATGAGCAGTTCTTC CASSPPPQGIDNEQFF
TRBJ2-3 TRBV13 TRBD2 many TGTGCCAGCAGATTAGCGGGGGGACCCACAGATACGCAGTATTTT CASRLAGGPTDTQYF
TRBJ2-1 TRBV20-1 TRBD2 many TGCAGTGCTTTAGCGGGGGGGGGGAATGAGCAGTTCTTC CSALAGGGNEQFF
TRBJ2-7 TRBV6-5 - many TGTGCCAGCCTCAACCTAGCGACCTACGAGCAGTACTTC CASLNLATYEQYF
TRBJ1-4 TRBV5-3 - - - CASSLEGGPRGEKLFFF
TRBJ1-4 TRBV4-1 TRBD1 many TGCGCCAGCAGCCCGCAACAGGGGGCAAACGAAAAACGGGTTTTT CASSPQQGANEKRVF
TRBJ2-2 TRBV3-1 - many TGTGCCAGCAGCTATTTCGGTTCCACTGGGGAGCTGTTTTTT CASSYFGSTGELFF
TRBJ2-5 TRBV20-1 TRBD1 many TGCAGTGCTTTAGACAGGGCGGGTGAGACCCAGTACTTC CSALDRAGETQYF
TRBJ1-2 TRBV4-2 - many TGTGCCAGCAGCCAAGATGCAGGGAACTATGGCTACACCTTC CASSQDAGNYGYTF
TRBJ1-4 TRBV29-1 - many TGCAGCACGACCGGGGGGAAATCCGGTGAAAAACTGTTTTTT CSTTGGKSGEKLFF
TRBJ2-1 TRBV7-9 - many - CASSLVGLGTAKFF
TRBJ1-1 TRBV30 - many TGTGCCTGGATCTCGGGGGGATTCACTGAAGCTTTCTTT CAWISGGFTEAFF
TRBJ1-4 TRBV2 - many TGTGCCAGCATAGGGAATGGGGCTAATGAAAAACTGTTTTTT CASIGNGANEKLFF
TRBJ2-7 TRBV12-3/TRBV12-4 - many TGTGCCAGCAGTTTTACGGGGCGCGGCGACGAGCAGTACTTC CASSFTGRGDEQYF
TRBJ2-2 TRBV11-2 - many TGTGCCAGCAGCTTAGTTCGGAACACCGGGGAGCTGTTTTTT CASSLVRNTGELFF
TRBJ1-5 TRBV6-5 - - TGTGCCAGCAGGAGGGGGGGCGGGGCTAGCAATCAGCCCCAGCATTTT CASRRGGGASNQPQHF
TRBJ1-1 TRBV7-9 - many TGTGCCAGCAGCTTTCCGGGGGGCCGTGAAGCTTTCTTT CASSFPGGREAFF
TRBJ2-3 TRBV11-2 - many TGTGCCAGCAGCTTAGCCACGGCAGATACGCAGTATTTT CASSLATADTQYF
TRBJ1-5 TRBV12-3/TRBV12-4 - many TGTGCCAGCAGTTTCTCAGCAGGGAACAATCAGCCCCAGCATTTT CASSFSAGNNQPQHF
TRBJ2-7 TRBV13 TRBD1 many TGTGCCAGCAGCAGGCAGGGACAGGGTTTGTACGAGCAGTACTTC CASSRQGQGLYEQYF
TRBJ2-1 TRBV7-2 - many TGTGCCAGCAGCTTAGGGGGGGATCCTTTCAATGAGCAGTTCTTC CASSLGGDPFNEQFF
TRBJ2-3 TRBV19 TRBD2 many TGTGCCAGTAGTACCCGTGGCGGGGGGCCCACAGATACGCAGTATTTT CASSTRGGGPTDTQYF
TRBJ1-1 TRBV18 - many TGTGCCAGCTCACCACCGACGGGGCGTCACACTGAAGCTTTCTTT CASSPPTGRHTEAFF